What follows are 20 T cell receptor beta chains derived from one specimen sequenced in a study of blood T cell repertoires in COVID-19 (dated by TCRdb to between 2020 and 2021). The method was the immunoSEQ multiplex PCR assay. Not all clones reach the TCRdb copy of this immuneACCESS table, which keeps in-frame sequences only. Checked studies attribute under half of the gap to unresolved V genes and leave the rest unexplained. Here the sample has about 240,000 clones; roughly 80% occur a single time. 6% to 8% of the sample is taken by the ten largest. The specimen was peripheral blood. These receptors were obtained from a woman aged 80 or over with COVID-19, enrolled during active disease.

This clone is a singleton in its sample. V usage is TRBV6-6 and J usage is TRBJ1-1, with 10 bases fitting TRBD1. Germline-derived CDR1 and CDR2 are MNHNY and SVGAGI (reference sequence). The CDR3 extends over 14 amino acids. The V segment lost 6 bases and the J segment 6 bases; nucleotides outside the gene matches: 7. CDR3 region: CASSLRDRGSEAFF. DNA for the CDR3: TGTGCCAGCAGCCTCCGGGACAGGGGCTCTGAAGCTTTCTTT.

V and J are TRBV7-3 and TRBJ1-6; D not resolved. The germline CDR1 and CDR2 sequences are SGHTA and FQGTGA. Trimming removed 4 bases at V and 10 bases at J, with 11 bases between. The CDR3 loop spans 13 amino acids. CDR3 region: CASSSREGSPLHF. The CDR3 DNA is TGTGCCAGCAGCTCGAGGGAGGGATCACCCCTCCACTTT. Full variable domain (rest looked up from reference TRBV7-3 and TRBJ1-6): GAGVSQTPSNKVTEKGKYVELRCDPISGHTALYWYRQSLGQGPEFLIYFQGTGAADDSGLPNDRFFAVRPEGSVSTLKIQRTERGDSAVYLCASSSREGSPLHFGNGTRLTVT.

The rearrangement joins TRBV30 to TRBJ1-2; weak D call: TRBD1 (6 bases). V dropped 3 bases and J dropped 6 bases, with 17 bases sitting between them. The CDR3 consists of 14 residues. CDR1 and CDR2 from the germline V gene are GTSNPN and SVGIG (reference sequence). In DNA form, the CDR3 reads TGTGCCTGGAGGGGCAGGGGCCTTATGGATGGCTACACCTTC. Residues: CAWRGRGLMDGYTF.

The chain couples TRBV27 to TRBJ1-2; TRBD1 agrees at 10 bases. This CDR3 has 17 amino acids. Trimming at V came to 5 bases and at J to 0 bases, leaving 9 bases not matched to a gene. In germline, CDR1 is MNHEY, CDR2 SMNVEV (reference sequence). CDR3 loop: CASSPRTGGLANYGYTF. CDR3 bases: TGTGCCAGCAGTCCCCGGACAGGGGGTTTGGCTAACTATGGCTACACCTTC.

The chain employs TRBV27 and TRBJ1-1, with D possibly TRBD1 on 5 matching bases. Per germline, CDR1 MNHEY and CDR2 SMNVEV (reference sequence). V lost 5 bases and J lost 1, with 20 bases in between. The CDR3 is 17 amino acids. CDR3 coding DNA: TGTGCCAGCAGTACCCGGGGGGGAGGACTCCAGAACACTGAAGCTTTCTTT. Translating gives CASSTRGGGLQNTEAFF.

J is TRBJ2-2 and V is TRBV5-1; D gene uncertain. Germline CDR1 is SGHRS and CDR2 is YFSETQ. This CDR3 region has 13 residues. V gave up 2 bases and J gave up 7 bases, with 9 bases separating them. The DNA for the CDR3 is TGCGCCAGCAGCTTATCCCGACTCGGGGAGCTGTTTTTT. Its translation: CASSLSRLGELFF. The complete variable domain, with remaining parts taken from reference TRBV5-1 and TRBJ2-2, reads KAGVTQTPRYLIKTRGQQVTLSCSPISGHRSVSWYQQTPGQGLQFLFEYFSETQRNKGNFPGRFSGRQFSNSRSEMNVSTLELGDSALYLCASSLSRLGELFFGEGSRLTVL.

This rearrangement joins TRBV7-9 to TRBJ1-5, with 10 bases aligning to TRBD1. The V gene's germline CDR1 is SEHNR and CDR2 FQNEAQ (reference sequence). The CDR3 contains 15 residues. V was pared by 3 bases and J by 9 bases, with 8 bases of the junction left unmatched. The CDR3 loop reads CASSFAGTGAWPQHF. The CDR3 nucleotides read TGTGCCAGCAGCTTTGCCGGGACAGGGGCTTGGCCCCAGCATTTT.

The chain couples TRBV27 to TRBJ2-7; 8 nucleotides match TRBD2. The CDR3 is 14 amino acids. With 10 bases clipped from V and 1 base from J, the junction kept 9 bases outside the gene matches. Germline V lookup: CDR1 MNHEY, CDR2 SMNVEV (reference sequence). The CDR3, as DNA: TGTGCCACCCCCCCGGGGGGGGATTCCTACGAGCAGTACTTC. It specifies CATPPGGDSYEQYF.

The rearrangement links TRBV6-6 to TRBJ2-5, with TRBD2 matching 10 bases. The germline V gene has CDR1 MNHNY and CDR2 SVGAGI (reference sequence). The V gene end was trimmed by 6 bases and the J gene end by 2 bases; junction bases not matched to a gene: 6. This CDR3 has 15 residues. CDR3 sequence reads: CASSRLAGNQETQYF. The CDR3 DNA is TGTGCCAGCAGCCGACTAGCGGGTAATCAAGAGACCCAGTACTTC.

The chain employs TRBV19 and TRBJ1-1; 8 nucleotides agree with TRBD1. Germline V gives CDR1 LNHDA, CDR2 SQIVND (reference sequence). The CDR3 is 16 amino acids. V shed 7 bases, J shed 6 bases, and the junction held 16 bases outside the gene matches. The chain's CDR3 is CASTSGWGQALPEAFF. The CDR3 nucleotides are TGTGCCAGTACCTCTGGATGGGGACAGGCCCTGCCTGAAGCTTTCTTT.

This clone was seen once. The gene calls are TRBV28 and TRBJ2-1, with TRBD2 matching over 9 bases. Germline assignment: CDR1 MDHEN and CDR2 SYDVKM. This CDR3 comprises 15 residues. V lost 6 bases and J lost 8; bases outside the gene matches: 11. CDR3 coding DNA: TGTGCCAGCAGCTTTAGCGGGAGTGAGCGGCATGAGCAGTTCTTC. It translates to CASSFSGSERHEQFF. Looking up the rest from reference TRBV28 and TRBJ2-1 gives the full variable domain: DVKVTQSSRYLVKRTGEKVFLECVQDMDHENMFWYRQDPGLGLRLIYFSYDVKMKEKGDIPEGYSVSREKKERFSLILESASTNQTSMYLCASSFSGSERHEQFFGPGTRLTVL.

The chain joins TRBV6-6 to TRBJ2-3; TRBD2 aligns across 8 bases. The germline V gene encodes CDR1 MNHNY and CDR2 SVGAGI (reference sequence). The CDR3 is 12 residues long. V lost 10 bases, J lost 0 bases, and 0 bases stayed unmatched. In nucleotides, the CDR3 is TGTGCCACTAGCGGGAGCACAGATACGCAGTATTTT. This gives the protein CATSGSTDTQYF.

The chain couples TRBV7-2 to TRBJ2-1; 7 bases align to TRBD2. Trimming at V came to 6 bases and at J to 0 bases, leaving 8 bases not matched to a gene. CDR3 length equals 16 residues. Germline values: CDR1 SGHTA, CDR2 FQGNSA. The DNA for the CDR3 is TGTGCCAGCAGTCATTGGGGCGGGAGCTCCTACAATGAGCAGTTCTTC. This translates into CASSHWGGSSYNEQFF.

In nucleotides, the CDR3 is TGTGCCAGCAGCTTAGAGGGCGGGAGGGCCCCAGAGACCCAGTACTTC. It is translated as CASSLEGGRAPETQYF. The V gene is TRBV11-1, the J gene TRBJ2-5, with 9 bases lining up with TRBD2. The CDR3 is 16 residues long. Germline V CDR1 and CDR2: SGHAT, FQDESV (reference sequence). The V and J ends lost 1 base and 4 bases, in that order; junction bases with no gene match: 7.

As DNA, the CDR3 is TGTGCCAGCAGCTTAGAGACAGGGAGGACCGGGGAGCTGTTTTTT. It encodes CASSLETGRTGELFF. The chain combines TRBV7-2 with TRBJ2-2; D is perhaps TRBD1 (7 bases). Germline V gene sequence: CDR1 SGHTA, CDR2 FQGNSA. The CDR3 contains 15 residues. Trimming took 1 base from V and 5 from J, leaving 11 bases between them.

This chain joins TRBV5-1 and TRBJ2-4; 7 bases match TRBD2. This CDR3 spans 14 amino acids. The V and J ends lost 2 bases and 12 bases, in that order; junction bases with no gene match: 11. The germline gives CDR1 SGHRS, CDR2 YFSETQ. The CDR3 loop is CASSLGAGEVRQYF. CDR3 bases: TGCGCCAGCAGCTTAGGGGCGGGAGAGGTACGTCAGTACTTC.

This clone was recorded only once. The chain recombines TRBV5-1 with TRBJ1-1; a possible D gene is TRBD1 (6 bases). Trimming cost V 0 bases and J 1 base, with 13 bases left between them. CDR1 and CDR2 (germline): SGHRS, YFSETQ. The CDR3 has 16 residues. This chain's CDR3 is CASSLVQGEGNTEAFF. The CDR3 coding sequence is TGCGCCAGCAGCTTGGTACAGGGTGAGGGGAACACTGAAGCTTTCTTT.

V and J are TRBV29-1 and TRBJ2-1, with TRBD2 matching 9 bases. The CDR3 extends over 14 amino acids. V gave up 2 bases and J gave up 7 bases; unmatched junction bases: 6. CDR1 is SQVTM and CDR2 is ANQGSEA in the germline V gene. The CDR3 nucleotides read TGCAGCGTTGAAAGGGGACTAGCAAAAAATGAGCAGTTCTTC. Translating gives CSVERGLAKNEQFF.

The genes are TRBV3-1 (or the pseudogene TRBV3-2) and TRBJ1-3; TRBD1 aligns across 8 bases. Germline-derived CDR1 and CDR2 are LGHDT and YNNKEL (reference sequence). With V trimmed by 5 bases and J by 8 bases, 8 bases remained unmatched. The CDR3 has 14 amino acids. Here the CDR3 reads CASSKRTGTDTIYF. In nucleotides, the CDR3 is TGTGCCAGCAGCAAGCGGACAGGGACCGACACCATATATTTT.

The chain uses TRBV6-5 and TRBJ1-5; perhaps TRBD1 as D (5 bases). V gave up 8 bases and J gave up 0 bases, with 14 bases separating them. The CDR3 runs to 15 residues. Germline lookup yields CDR1 MNHEY and CDR2 SVGAGI. For the CDR3, the DNA is TGTGCCAGCGGTAGACAGACATATAGCAATCAGCCCCAGCATTTT. It translates to CASGRQTYSNQPQHF.